A selection of T cell receptor beta chains follows, all from one sample in a study of blood T cell repertoires in COVID-19. Clones were sequenced by immunoSEQ multiplex PCR, and TCRdb holds only the in-frame ones, with some missing. Here the sample spans fewer than 350,000 clones, 85% being singletons. The sequenced sample was PBMCs or T cells enriched from blood (not recorded which). All receptors come from a woman aged 45-59 years who had recovered from COVID-19. CDR3s include the opening cysteine and the closing phenylalanine or tryptophan. Fields, in order: clone size, D gene, J gene, V gene, CDR3 protein, CDR3 DNA. D genes are given only for firm matches. Part of the rows lack a size; the others show once, few, many or a class for expanded clones.

abundance: .
d_gene: .
j_gene: TRBJ1-6
v_gene: TRBV19
CDR3aa: CASSILYREDPLGSSPLHF
CDR3nt: TGTGCCAGTAGTATCCTTTATCGTGAGGACCCCCTAGGGAGTTCACCCCTCCACTTT

abundance: .
d_gene: .
j_gene: TRBJ1-6
v_gene: TRBV28
CDR3aa: CASSSFRGGSPLHF
CDR3nt: TGTGCCAGCAGTTCCTTCAGGGGCGGTTCACCCCTCCACTTT

abundance: .
d_gene: .
j_gene: TRBJ1-5
v_gene: TRBV29-1
CDR3aa: CSVDLGTVGEPQHF
CDR3nt: TGCAGCGTTGATCTGGGCACCGTAGGGGAGCCCCAGCATTTT

abundance: .
d_gene: .
j_gene: TRBJ2-3
v_gene: TRBV7-9
CDR3aa: CASSARTGLNTDTQYF
CDR3nt: TGTGCCAGCAGCGCCAGGACAGGACTAAACACAGATACGCAGTATTTT

abundance: .
d_gene: .
j_gene: TRBJ2-3
v_gene: TRBV15
CDR3aa: CATSREWAPTDTQYF
CDR3nt: TGTGCCACCAGCAGAGAGTGGGCCCCCACAGATACGCAGTATTTT

abundance: once
d_gene: .
j_gene: TRBJ1-5
v_gene: TRBV5-1
CDR3aa: CASSLPGVSNQPQHF
CDR3nt: TGCGCCAGCAGCTTGCCCGGGGTTAGCAATCAGCCCCAGCATTTT

abundance: .
d_gene: TRBD2
j_gene: TRBJ2-7
v_gene: TRBV18
CDR3aa: CASSQQTSAEQYF
CDR3nt: TGTGCCAGCTCACAGCAGACTAGCGCGGAGCAGTACTTC

abundance: .
d_gene: .
j_gene: TRBJ1-4
v_gene: TRBV7-9
CDR3aa: CASSARQGREKLFF
CDR3nt: TGTGCCAGCAGCGCCCGTCAGGGTCGCGAAAAACTGTTTTTT

abundance: .
d_gene: TRBD2
j_gene: TRBJ2-5
v_gene: TRBV24-1
CDR3aa: CATSLTSGEEETQYF
CDR3nt: TGTGCCACCAGCCTGACTAGCGGGGAAGAAGAGACCCAGTACTTC

abundance: .
d_gene: .
j_gene: TRBJ1-4
v_gene: TRBV6-1
CDR3aa: CASSEDAREEKLFF
CDR3nt: TGTGCCAGCAGTGAAGACGCGAGGGAAGAAAAACTGTTTTTT

abundance: .
d_gene: TRBD1
j_gene: TRBJ2-7
v_gene: TRBV5-6
CDR3aa: CASSRTGEPLYEQYF
CDR3nt: TGTGCCAGCAGCAGAACAGGGGAACCTCTCTACGAGCAGTACTTC

abundance: .
d_gene: .
j_gene: TRBJ2-1
v_gene: TRBV15
CDR3aa: CATTANRGSLYNEQFF
CDR3nt: TGTGCCACCACCGCGAACCGGGGATCCCTATACAATGAGCAGTTCTTC

abundance: .
d_gene: .
j_gene: TRBJ2-5
v_gene: TRBV16
CDR3aa: CASSQSRGGQETQYF
CDR3nt: TGTGCCAGCAGCCAAAGCCGGGGAGGACAAGAGACCCAGTACTTC

abundance: .
d_gene: .
j_gene: TRBJ2-1
v_gene: TRBV19
CDR3aa: CASSFSGAVNNEQFF
CDR3nt: TGTGCCAGTAGTTTTAGCGGAGCAGTCAACAATGAGCAGTTCTTC

abundance: .
d_gene: TRBD1
j_gene: TRBJ1-5
v_gene: TRBV19
CDR3aa: CASSSRRTGVNQPQHF
CDR3nt: TGTGCCAGTAGTAGCCGAAGGACAGGGGTCAATCAGCCCCAGCATTTT

abundance: .
d_gene: TRBD1
j_gene: TRBJ2-7
v_gene: TRBV20-1
CDR3aa: CSAQGDHEQYF
CDR3nt: TGCAGTGCTCAGGGGGACCACGAGCAGTACTTC

abundance: .
d_gene: .
j_gene: TRBJ1-5
v_gene: TRBV7-2
CDR3aa: CASSFVEGKNQPQHF
CDR3nt: TGTGCCAGCAGCTTTGTTGAGGGAAAAAATCAGCCCCAGCATTTT

abundance: .
d_gene: .
j_gene: TRBJ1-5
v_gene: TRBV19
CDR3aa: CASSVLSNQPQHF
CDR3nt: TGTGCCAGTAGTGTACTTAGCAATCAGCCCCAGCATTTT

abundance: .
d_gene: .
j_gene: TRBJ2-7
v_gene: TRBV5-8
CDR3aa: CASRVLSYEQYF
CDR3nt: TGTGCCAGCAGGGTTCTCAGCTACGAGCAGTACTTC

abundance: .
d_gene: .
j_gene: TRBJ2-3
v_gene: TRBV30
CDR3aa: CAWSGRVGDTQYF
CDR3nt: TGTGCCTGGAGTGGGAGGGTGGGAGATACGCAGTATTTT

abundance: .
d_gene: TRBD2
j_gene: TRBJ2-1
v_gene: TRBV4-3
CDR3aa: CASSRRLAGKYNEQFF
CDR3nt: TGCGCCAGCAGCCGCCGACTAGCGGGAAAATACAATGAGCAGTTCTTC

abundance: .
d_gene: .
j_gene: TRBJ2-3
v_gene: TRBV28
CDR3aa: CASSFGSGSTDTQYF
CDR3nt: TGTGCCAGCAGTTTCGGTAGCGGTAGCACAGATACGCAGTATTTT

abundance: once
d_gene: TRBD2
j_gene: TRBJ2-1
v_gene: TRBV24-1
CDR3aa: CATSDVTSREQFF
CDR3nt: TGTGCCACCAGTGATGTGACTAGCCGTGAGCAGTTCTTC

abundance: .
d_gene: .
j_gene: TRBJ1-1
v_gene: TRBV5-1
CDR3aa: CASRMTRGPNTEAFF
CDR3nt: TGCGCCAGCAGAATGACCAGGGGCCCGAACACTGAAGCTTTCTTT

abundance: once
d_gene: TRBD1
j_gene: TRBJ1-5
v_gene: TRBV5-8
CDR3aa: CASSLSLGTGINQPQHF
CDR3nt: TGTGCCAGCAGCTTAAGTTTAGGGACAGGAATAAATCAGCCCCAGCATTTT

abundance: .
d_gene: .
j_gene: TRBJ1-2
v_gene: TRBV6-5
CDR3aa: CATMEEGRNYGYTF
CDR3nt: TGTGCCACCATGGAGGAGGGGCGAAACTATGGCTACACCTTC

abundance: once
d_gene: .
j_gene: TRBJ2-1
v_gene: TRBV27
CDR3aa: CASSPGGLHNEQFF
CDR3nt: TGTGCCAGCAGCCCGGGGGGCCTGCACAATGAGCAGTTCTTC

abundance: .
d_gene: TRBD1
j_gene: TRBJ1-1
v_gene: TRBV28
CDR3aa: CASSSPGTGDGAFF
CDR3nt: TGTGCCAGCAGTTCCCCTGGGACAGGCGACGGAGCTTTCTTT

abundance: .
d_gene: .
j_gene: TRBJ1-5
v_gene: TRBV27
CDR3aa: CASSATRRGQPQHF
CDR3nt: TGTGCCAGCAGTGCAACCCGCAGGGGTCAGCCCCAGCATTTT

abundance: few
d_gene: TRBD1
j_gene: TRBJ2-7
v_gene: TRBV19
CDR3aa: CASSPGTGLDEQYF
CDR3nt: TGTGCCAGTAGCCCCGGGACAGGGCTCGACGAGCAGTACTTC

abundance: .
d_gene: .
j_gene: TRBJ2-7
v_gene: TRBV6-5
CDR3aa: CASSQHHEQYF
CDR3nt: TGTGCCAGCAGTCAACACCACGAGCAGTACTTC

abundance: once
d_gene: TRBD1
j_gene: TRBJ1-6
v_gene: TRBV3-1/TRBV3-2
CDR3aa: CASSRTGGGSPLHF
CDR3nt: TGTGCCAGCAGCCGGACAGGGGGCGGTTCACCCCTCCACTTT

abundance: .
d_gene: TRBD1
j_gene: TRBJ1-2
v_gene: TRBV28
CDR3aa: CASSLGRQGQGYTF
CDR3nt: TGTGCCAGCAGTTTAGGAAGACAGGGCCAGGGCTACACCTTC

abundance: .
d_gene: TRBD1
j_gene: TRBJ1-1
v_gene: TRBV7-9
CDR3aa: CASRPRDRGTEAFF
CDR3nt: TGTGCCAGCAGACCCCGGGACAGAGGCACTGAAGCTTTCTTT

abundance: .
d_gene: .
j_gene: TRBJ2-1
v_gene: TRBV2
CDR3aa: CASSKRDSISYNEQFF
CDR3nt: TGTGCCAGCAGTAAACGGGACTCGATATCCTACAATGAGCAGTTCTTC

abundance: .
d_gene: TRBD1
j_gene: TRBJ1-2
v_gene: TRBV19
CDR3aa: CASSIPGQGAWLYGYTF
CDR3nt: TGTGCCAGTAGTATACCGGGACAGGGGGCTTGGTTGTATGGCTACACCTTC

abundance: .
d_gene: .
j_gene: TRBJ1-1
v_gene: TRBV10-2
CDR3aa: CASIPGSDTEAFF
CDR3nt: TGCGCCAGCATCCCCGGGAGCGACACTGAAGCTTTCTTT

abundance: .
d_gene: TRBD1
j_gene: TRBJ1-1
v_gene: TRBV11-2
CDR3aa: CASSPWRTGESTEAFF
CDR3nt: TGTGCCAGCAGCCCATGGAGGACAGGGGAGAGCACTGAAGCTTTCTTT

abundance: .
d_gene: .
j_gene: TRBJ1-5
v_gene: TRBV18
CDR3aa: CASSRGNQPQHF
CDR3nt: TGTGCCAGCTCACGCGGTAATCAGCCCCAGCATTTT

abundance: .
d_gene: .
j_gene: TRBJ1-2
v_gene: TRBV4-1
CDR3aa: CASSPGQWRDYGYTF
CDR3nt: TGCGCCAGCAGCCCGGGGCAGTGGAGGGACTATGGCTACACCTTC

abundance: .
d_gene: TRBD1
j_gene: TRBJ1-1
v_gene: TRBV10-3
CDR3aa: CATNAGQGNTEAFF
CDR3nt: TGTGCCACCAACGCCGGACAGGGGAACACTGAAGCTTTCTTT

abundance: .
d_gene: .
j_gene: TRBJ1-4
v_gene: TRBV7-9
CDR3aa: CASSLAQGREAEKLFF
CDR3nt: TGTGCCAGCAGCTTAGCCCAAGGGCGGGAAGCTGAAAAACTGTTTTTT

abundance: .
d_gene: .
j_gene: TRBJ2-5
v_gene: TRBV10-1
CDR3aa: CARNRVGDTEEETQYF
CDR3nt: TGCGCCAGGAATAGAGTTGGGGACACAGAAGAGGAGACCCAGTACTTC

abundance: many
d_gene: .
j_gene: TRBJ1-2
v_gene: TRBV3-1/TRBV3-2
CDR3aa: CASSPPGYGYTF
CDR3nt: TGTGCCAGCAGCCCCCCAGGGTATGGCTACACCTTC

abundance: .
d_gene: .
j_gene: TRBJ2-3
v_gene: TRBV19
CDR3aa: CASSSGDITDTQYF
CDR3nt: TGTGCCAGTAGTTCGGGGGATATCACAGATACGCAGTATTTT

abundance: .
d_gene: TRBD2
j_gene: TRBJ2-1
v_gene: TRBV6-2/TRBV6-3
CDR3aa: CASSRGTSGDNEQFF
CDR3nt: TGTGCCAGCAGTCGCGGGACTAGCGGAGACAATGAGCAGTTCTTC

abundance: .
d_gene: .
j_gene: TRBJ1-6
v_gene: TRBV28
CDR3aa: CASSPTGTANSPLHF
CDR3nt: TGTGCCAGCAGTCCAACAGGGACCGCTAATTCACCCCTCCACTTT

abundance: .
d_gene: TRBD2
j_gene: TRBJ2-2
v_gene: TRBV7-9
CDR3aa: CASTLAGQNTGELFF
CDR3nt: TGTGCCAGCACCCTAGCGGGACAAAACACCGGGGAGCTGTTTTTT

abundance: .
d_gene: .
j_gene: TRBJ1-3
v_gene: TRBV7-9
CDR3aa: CASILASSGNTIYF
CDR3nt: TGTGCCAGCATTCTAGCTAGCTCTGGAAACACCATATATTTT

abundance: .
d_gene: TRBD1
j_gene: TRBJ2-3
v_gene: TRBV5-1
CDR3aa: CASSSTGVSSTDTQYF
CDR3nt: TGCGCCAGCAGCTCAACAGGGGTTTCTAGCACAGATACGCAGTATTTT

abundance: .
d_gene: .
j_gene: TRBJ1-2
v_gene: TRBV6-5
CDR3aa: CASSPYRQEHYGYTF
CDR3nt: TGTGCCAGCAGTCCCTATCGACAGGAGCACTATGGCTACACCTTC

abundance: .
d_gene: .
j_gene: TRBJ1-2
v_gene: TRBV21-1
CDR3aa: CASSNLFPNYGYTF
CDR3nt: TGTGCCAGCAGCAACCTTTTCCCTAACTATGGCTACACCTTC

abundance: .
d_gene: .
j_gene: TRBJ2-2
v_gene: TRBV30
CDR3aa: CAWTRGTGELFF
CDR3nt: TGTGCCTGGACAAGGGGAACCGGGGAGCTGTTTTTT

abundance: .
d_gene: TRBD2
j_gene: TRBJ2-2
v_gene: TRBV4-3
CDR3aa: CASSQDPPSGYVTGELFF
CDR3nt: TGCGCCAGCAGCCAAGATCCCCCTAGCGGGTACGTCACCGGGGAGCTGTTTTTT

abundance: .
d_gene: .
j_gene: TRBJ2-7
v_gene: TRBV7-8
CDR3aa: CASSFSPSDVYEQYF
CDR3nt: TGTGCCAGCAGCTTCTCCCCTAGCGACGTCTACGAGCAGTACTTC

abundance: .
d_gene: TRBD1
j_gene: TRBJ1-3
v_gene: TRBV5-4
CDR3aa: CASSLRGQGNTIYF
CDR3nt: TGTGCCAGCAGCTTGCGTGGACAGGGGAACACCATATATTTT

abundance: .
d_gene: TRBD1
j_gene: TRBJ1-1
v_gene: TRBV11-2
CDR3aa: CASTPTGPLNTEAFF
CDR3nt: TGTGCCAGCACCCCGACAGGGCCTTTGAACACTGAAGCTTTCTTT

abundance: .
d_gene: .
j_gene: TRBJ2-7
v_gene: TRBV27
CDR3aa: CASSSSGWEQYF
CDR3nt: TGTGCCAGCAGTTCCTCGGGTTGGGAGCAGTACTTC

abundance: .
d_gene: TRBD1
j_gene: TRBJ1-6
v_gene: TRBV5-6
CDR3aa: CASSFTGGQSPLHF
CDR3nt: TGTGCCAGCAGCTTCACAGGGGGCCAGTCACCCCTCCACTTT

abundance: .
d_gene: .
j_gene: TRBJ2-1
v_gene: TRBV2
CDR3aa: CASSDWTKTNNEQFF
CDR3nt: TGTGCCAGCAGTGACTGGACCAAGACTAACAATGAGCAGTTCTTC